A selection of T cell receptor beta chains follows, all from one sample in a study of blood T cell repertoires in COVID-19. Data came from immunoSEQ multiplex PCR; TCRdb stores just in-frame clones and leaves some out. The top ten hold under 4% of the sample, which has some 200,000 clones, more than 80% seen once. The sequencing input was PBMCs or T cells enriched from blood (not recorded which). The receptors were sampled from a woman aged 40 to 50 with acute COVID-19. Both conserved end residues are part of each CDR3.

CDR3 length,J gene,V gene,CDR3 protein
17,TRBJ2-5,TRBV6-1,CASSVQSAGGLQETQYF
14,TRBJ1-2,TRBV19,CASSMAGGNYGYTF
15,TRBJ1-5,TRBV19,CASSIRQVRNQPQHF
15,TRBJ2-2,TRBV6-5,CASKKGQISTGELFF
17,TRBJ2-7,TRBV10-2,CASSEAGTSGYPYEQYF
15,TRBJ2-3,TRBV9,CASSVGLTFTDTQYF
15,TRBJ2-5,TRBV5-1,CASSPGGADQETQYF
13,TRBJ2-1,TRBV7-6,CASSLVDWNEQFF
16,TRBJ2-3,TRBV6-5,CASSYGDRDRTDTQYF
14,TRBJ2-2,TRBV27,CASSQMPGTGELFF
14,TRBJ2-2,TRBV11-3,CASSRARDTGELFF
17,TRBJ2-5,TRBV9,CASSVGGSGGLQETQYF
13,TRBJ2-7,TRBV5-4,CASSFRTSDEQYF
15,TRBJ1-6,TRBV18,CASSPITGGNSPLHF
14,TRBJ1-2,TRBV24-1,CATSDADSVRGYTF
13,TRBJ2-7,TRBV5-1,CASSAGSKYEQYF
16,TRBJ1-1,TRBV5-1,CASSLWFSGSTTEAFF
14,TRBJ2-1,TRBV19,CASSIYSEQGEQFF
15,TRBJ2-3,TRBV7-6,CASSLGAGNTDTQYF
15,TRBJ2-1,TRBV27,CASSPLSGSNNEQFF
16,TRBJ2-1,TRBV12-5,CASGAPASGRYNEQFF
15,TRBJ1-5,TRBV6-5,CASNPTGDSNQPQHF
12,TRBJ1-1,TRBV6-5,CASSPPFAEAFF
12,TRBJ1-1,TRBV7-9,CASTVKDSEAFF
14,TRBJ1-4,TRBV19,CASSIVSGNGKLFF
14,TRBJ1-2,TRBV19,CASSFAGVGYGYTF
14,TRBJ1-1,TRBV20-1,CSASWYRGRTEAFF
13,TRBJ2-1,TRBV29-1,CSVEDSYYNEQFF
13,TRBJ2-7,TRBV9,CASSERQGSEQYF
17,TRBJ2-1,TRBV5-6,CASSLAGSGGPRNEQFF
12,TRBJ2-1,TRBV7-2,CASSFQRNEQFF
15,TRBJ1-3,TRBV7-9,CASSIRHGVGNTIYF
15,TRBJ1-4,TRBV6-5,CASSYGGATNEKLFF
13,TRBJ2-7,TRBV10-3,CAISDTSTYEQYF
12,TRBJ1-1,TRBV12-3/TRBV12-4,CASRTTGGEAFF
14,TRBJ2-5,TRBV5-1,CASSLVGGQETQYF
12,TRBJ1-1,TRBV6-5,CASTGRNTEAFF
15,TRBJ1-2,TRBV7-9,CASSLYPDRGSGYTF
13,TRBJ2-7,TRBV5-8,CASNFYSGYEQYF
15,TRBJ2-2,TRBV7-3,CASSLNSGGTGELFF
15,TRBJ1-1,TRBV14,CASSPHRGGNTEAFF
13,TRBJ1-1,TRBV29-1,CSVEEGGYAEAFF
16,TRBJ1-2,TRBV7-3,CASSLGSRGKNYGYTF
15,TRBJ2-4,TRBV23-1,CASSHPHRAKNIQYF
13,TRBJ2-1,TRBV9,CASSPEGLNEQFF